This T cell receptor (beta chain) was sequenced during a study of T cells after yellow fever vaccination. Germline V lookup: CDR1 SGHVS, CDR2 FNYEAQ. The CDR3 runs 19 residues. V was clipped by 4 bases and J by 0 bases; unmatched bases: 13. There are many counts of this clonotype. TCRdb itself ran the 5' RACE reads through MiXCR, one entry per CDR3 protein. The data hold 200,000 to 300,000 distinct CDR3 sequences, with roughly 3.5% observed a single time. The sample here was PBMCs, taken 15 days after the yellow fever booster vaccination. V and J are TRBV7-6 and TRBJ1-2; 11 bases match TRBD1. The TCR originated in a man between 18 and 35 years old who received the YFV17D yellow fever vaccine. This CDR3 reads CASSSQLGTGGLANYGYTF. CDR3 coding DNA: TGTGCCAGCAGCTCTCAACTCGGGACAGGGGGACTAGCTAACTATGGCTACACCTTC.